This T cell receptor (beta chain) was profiled in a study of T cell changes during pregnancy in multiple sclerosis. CDR3 length equals 14 residues. Germline-derived CDR1 and CDR2 are SNHLY and FYNNEI. V gave up 5 bases and J gave up 3 bases, with 12 bases separating them. Profiled with immunoSEQ multiplex PCR; TCRdb holds only in-frame clones, not every one. The top ten clones hold 6.5% to 9.5% of a sample with around 50,000 clones, around 89% of them seen once. The input for sequencing was CD8+ T cells from peripheral blood mononuclear cells, taken in the second trimester of pregnancy. The clonotype originates from a female donor with multiple sclerosis, enrolled in a pregnancy study. V is TRBV2 and J is TRBJ2-3; D gene uncertain. The CDR3: CASSFLTGTDTQYF. The CDR3 coding sequence is TGTGCCAGCAGTTTCCTGACTGGAACAGATACGCAGTATTTT.